A selection of T cell receptor beta chains follows, all from one sample in a study of blood T cell repertoires in COVID-19. Method: immunoSEQ multiplex PCR; TCRdb's copy keeps in-frame clones and lacks some. The sample carries approximately 70,000 clones, 75% to 85% recorded once. The sequencing sample was made of peripheral blood. The receptors stem from an older man who had recovered from COVID-19. CDR3s leave out the opening cysteine and the closing phenylalanine or tryptophan.

V gene: TRBV25-1; J gene: TRBJ2-7; CDR3 protein: AADITYEQY
V gene: TRBV29-1; J gene: TRBJ2-7; CDR3 protein: SVEFLDEQY
V gene: TRBV3-1/TRBV3-2; J gene: TRBJ2-1; CDR3 protein: ASSPRTSGGVGRSSYNEQF
V gene: TRBV6-2/TRBV6-3; J gene: TRBJ1-1; CDR3 protein: ASSYRTTEAF
V gene: TRBV30; J gene: TRBJ1-2; CDR3 protein: AWSVGEGYGYT
V gene: TRBV5-1; J gene: TRBJ1-5; CDR3 protein: ASSPGQGPQPQH
V gene: TRBV2; J gene: TRBJ2-3; CDR3 protein: ASRNRRTSTDTQY
V gene: TRBV5-1; J gene: TRBJ1-1; CDR3 protein: ASSISGRTSNTEAF
V gene: TRBV25-1; J gene: TRBJ1-5; CDR3 protein: VHNRPRGQPQH
V gene: TRBV27; J gene: TRBJ2-1; CDR3 protein: ASSTGGLHSEF
V gene: TRBV29-1; J gene: TRBJ2-3; CDR3 protein: SVEDRKSDTQY
V gene: TRBV29-1; J gene: TRBJ2-3; CDR3 protein: SVSFGVTTDTQY
V gene: TRBV6-5; J gene: TRBJ1-6; CDR3 protein: ASSLLNSPLH
V gene: TRBV10-2; J gene: TRBJ2-7; CDR3 protein: ASSEGRNYEQY
V gene: TRBV7-2; J gene: TRBJ1-5; CDR3 protein: ASGPGAQIGQPQH
V gene: TRBV28; J gene: TRBJ1-5; CDR3 protein: ASSDGQTVYQPQH
V gene: TRBV13; J gene: TRBJ2-3; CDR3 protein: ASSSGRAGTDTQY
V gene: TRBV20-1; J gene: TRBJ2-5; CDR3 protein: SASRGTQY
V gene: TRBV19; J gene: TRBJ1-5; CDR3 protein: ASSISVAGNQPQH
V gene: TRBV6-2/TRBV6-3; J gene: TRBJ1-5; CDR3 protein: ASSRGQGVGPQH